This TCR beta chain is from a study of CD8 T cells in ankylosing spondylitis. Quantitative 5'-RACE with molecular barcodes produced the TCR beta libraries. TCRdb passed the 5' RACE reads through MiXCR, listing each CDR3 protein once. The profile shows a few hundred thousand distinct CDR3 sequences, over 15% of them singletons. This clonotype was found a few times. Its cognate antigen is unknown. Germline values: CDR1 SGHRS, CDR2 YFSETQ. The CDR3 loop spans 14 amino acids. Between the trimmed V and J ends, which lost 0 bases and 4 bases, there was a span of 10 bases. Study results and limitations: Clones tied to disease were said to be significantly enriched in matched ankylosing spondylitis synovial fluid.

V gene TRBV5-1 combines with J gene TRBJ1-2; D gene ambiguous. Sequenced sample: blood, either unsorted or a sorted T cell fraction (not recorded which). The TCR sequence derives from a male donor with ankylosing spondylitis or in good health (not recorded which). The CDR3 DNA follows: TGCGCCAGCAGCTTGGACGGACCTGTCTATGGCTACACCTTC. It translates to CASSLDGPVYGYTF.